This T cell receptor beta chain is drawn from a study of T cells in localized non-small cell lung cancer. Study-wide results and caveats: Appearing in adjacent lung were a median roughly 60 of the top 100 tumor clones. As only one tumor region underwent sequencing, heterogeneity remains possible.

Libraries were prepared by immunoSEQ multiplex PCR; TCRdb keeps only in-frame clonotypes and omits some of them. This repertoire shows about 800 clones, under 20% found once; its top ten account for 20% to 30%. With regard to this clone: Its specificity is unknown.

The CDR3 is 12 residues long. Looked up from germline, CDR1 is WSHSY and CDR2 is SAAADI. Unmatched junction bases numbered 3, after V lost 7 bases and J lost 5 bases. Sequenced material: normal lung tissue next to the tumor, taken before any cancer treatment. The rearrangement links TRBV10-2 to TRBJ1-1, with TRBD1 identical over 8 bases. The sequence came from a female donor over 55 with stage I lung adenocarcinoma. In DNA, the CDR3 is TGCGCCAGCAACGACAGGGGAACTGAAGCTTTCTTT. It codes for CASNDRGTEAFF.